Listed below are T cell receptor beta chains from one sample, sequenced in a study of response to subunit inactivated influenza vaccine. TCRdb re-derived calls from the RT-PCR reads in MiXCR, one entry per CDR3 protein. The sample records hundreds of thousands of distinct CDR3 sequences, about 15% being singletons. This sample comprised PBMCs from blood, obtained around two weeks before vaccination. The receptors stem from a man between 45 and 60 years old who received an inactivated influenza vaccine. Both conserved end residues are part of each CDR3. The D gene is left open where the match is weak. Size is omitted from some rows. Given values are once, few, many or a class for expanded clones.

CSARDMEAATNEKLFF,TGCAGTGCTAGAGATATGGAAGCCGCAACTAATGAAAAACTGTTTTTT,TRBJ1-4,-,-,TRBV20-1
CSAGAEGLGPQHF,TGCAGCGCGGGGGCCGAGGGGTTAGGGCCCCAGCATTTT,TRBJ1-5,-,few,TRBV29-1
CATSRGGTGTVGELFF,TGTGCCACCAGCAGAGGCGGGACAGGGACGGTCGGGGAGCTGTTTTTT,TRBJ2-2,TRBD1,many,TRBV15
CASSIGEGRVDEQFF,TGCGCCAGCAGTATCGGGGAGGGCCGGGTCGATGAGCAGTTCTTC,TRBJ2-1,TRBD2,-,TRBV5-1
CASSGWDKEYEQFF,TGTGCCAGCAGCGGATGGGACAAGGAATATGAGCAGTTCTTC,TRBJ2-1,-,-,TRBV7-2
CASSVSSESDIQYF,TGTGCCAGCAGCGTATCCAGTGAATCGGACATTCAGTACTTC,TRBJ2-4,-,-,TRBV9
CASSPVDRGEEQYF,TGTGCCAGCTCACCTGTCGACAGGGGGGAAGAGCAGTACTTC,TRBJ2-7,TRBD1,few,TRBV18
CASSYSFNEKLFF,TGTGCCAGCAGTTACTCCTTCAATGAAAAACTGTTTTTT,TRBJ1-4,-,many,TRBV6-2/TRBV6-3
CSARVGSGRASSYNEQFF,TGCAGTGCTAGAGTCGGTAGCGGGAGGGCGAGCTCCTACAATGAGCAGTTCTTC,TRBJ2-1,TRBD2,few,TRBV20-1
CASNPGQGADTQYF,TGTGCCAGCAATCCGGGACAGGGGGCAGATACGCAGTATTTT,TRBJ2-3,TRBD1,many,TRBV28
CSAPPGQNATNEKLFF,TGCAGTGCGCCCCCGGGGCAGAACGCAACTAATGAAAAACTGTTTTTT,TRBJ1-4,-,many,TRBV20-1
CSYRGRDTQYF,TGCAGTTACAGGGGGAGGGATACGCAGTATTTT,TRBJ2-3,TRBD1,many,TRBV20-1
CASSLEAPDRGTEAFF,TGTGCCAGCAGCTTAGAAGCCCCGGACAGGGGGACTGAAGCTTTCTTT,TRBJ1-1,TRBD1,few,TRBV7-6
CATSDSGTGGTGELFF,TGTGCCACCAGTGATTCCGGGACCGGGGGCACCGGGGAGCTGTTTTTT,TRBJ2-2,-,-,TRBV24-1
CATSDLFDTGELFF,TGTGCCACCAGTGATTTGTTCGACACCGGGGAGCTGTTTTTT,TRBJ2-2,-,many,TRBV24-1
CASRYTGSNQPQHF,TGTGCCAGCAGGTACACGGGAAGCAATCAGCCCCAGCATTTT,TRBJ1-5,-,-,TRBV2
CASSLVVSGGAPQETQYF,TGTGCCAGCAGTTTAGTGGTTAGCGGGGGGGCGCCCCAAGAGACCCAGTACTTC,TRBJ2-5,TRBD2,-,TRBV12-3/TRBV12-4
CASSQGQQGGGTYNEQFF,TGCGCCAGCAGCCAAGGTCAACAGGGGGGCGGCACCTACAATGAGCAGTTCTTC,TRBJ2-1,TRBD1,few,TRBV4-1
CASSQSGFGTGLSNEKLFF,TGCGCCAGCAGCCAAAGTGGATTCGGGACAGGGCTTTCTAATGAAAAACTGTTTTTT,TRBJ1-4,TRBD1,few,TRBV4-3
CASSLGTGRAIQPQHF,TGTGCCAGCAGCCTCGGGACAGGGCGAGCGATCCAGCCCCAGCATTTT,TRBJ1-5,TRBD1,-,TRBV7-2
CAWAVTLFGNEQFF,TGTGCCTGGGCAGTGACTCTCTTTGGCAATGAGCAGTTCTTC,TRBJ2-1,-,few,TRBV30
CSAGRDFSDYGYTF,TGCAGTGCCGGAAGGGACTTCTCAGACTATGGCTACACCTTC,TRBJ1-2,-,few,TRBV20-1
CSAREAGQSLGEQYF,TGCAGTGCTAGAGAGGCCGGACAGAGCCTTGGAGAGCAGTACTTC,TRBJ2-7,-,-,TRBV20-1
CATRYRPGLETDTQYF,TGTGCCACCCGATACCGACCGGGACTAGAAACAGATACGCAGTATTTT,TRBJ2-3,TRBD2,few,TRBV27
CASSLNQGRYEQYF,TGTGCCAGCAGTTTGAATCAGGGGCGCTACGAGCAGTACTTC,TRBJ2-7,-,-,TRBV12-3/TRBV12-4
CASTTDPSSGAYEQYF,TGTGCCAGCACCACGGATCCGTCTAGCGGGGCTTACGAGCAGTACTTC,TRBJ2-7,TRBD2,-,TRBV5-5
CASSRLDTQYF,TGTGCCAGCAGTCGGCTGGATACGCAGTATTTT,TRBJ2-3,-,many,TRBV6-2/TRBV6-3
CASSFFRGTLSYEQYF,TGTGCCAGCAGCTTCTTCAGGGGAACCCTCTCCTACGAGCAGTACTTC,TRBJ2-7,-,-,TRBV6-2/TRBV6-3
CASSFREGTEAFF,TGTGCCAGCAGCTTCCGCGAAGGGACTGAAGCTTTCTTT,TRBJ1-1,-,few,TRBV7-9
CSVDTGTGNTEAFF,TGCAGCGTTGATACCGGGACAGGGAACACTGAAGCTTTCTTT,TRBJ1-1,TRBD1,-,TRBV29-1
CASSTHSGTKNIQYF,TGCGCCAGCAGCACTCATAGCGGGACCAAAAACATTCAGTACTTC,TRBJ2-4,TRBD2,many,TRBV5-1
CASSYRMSGRAHEQFF,TGTGCCAGCAGTTACCGGATGAGCGGGAGGGCCCATGAGCAGTTCTTC,TRBJ2-1,TRBD2,few,TRBV6-2/TRBV6-3
CASSGDTFSGNTIYF,TGCGCCAGCAGCGGGGACACCTTCTCTGGAAACACCATATATTTT,TRBJ1-3,-,-,TRBV5-1
CASSLAQGYGYTF,TGTGCCAGCAGCTTAGCGCAAGGCTATGGCTACACCTTC,TRBJ1-2,-,many,TRBV7-2
CASSQDQASGETQYF,TGTGCCAGCAGCCAAGATCAGGCTAGCGGAGAGACCCAGTACTTC,TRBJ2-5,TRBD2,-,TRBV4-2
CASSRDGGGSDTQYF,TGCGCCAGCAGCCGTGATGGGGGAGGGTCAGATACGCAGTATTTT,TRBJ2-3,TRBD2,few,TRBV5-1
CASRPRDTRNTEAFF,TGTGCCAGCAGACCCCGCGACACAAGAAACACTGAAGCTTTCTTT,TRBJ1-1,-,-,TRBV6-1
CASSHHRGETQYF,TGTGCCAGCAGCCACCACAGGGGAGAGACCCAGTACTTC,TRBJ2-5,TRBD1,many,TRBV28
CASATGIEQYF,TGTGCCAGCGCGACAGGGATCGAGCAGTACTTC,TRBJ2-7,TRBD1,-,TRBV2
CASSFGTAYGYTF,TGTGCCAGCAGTTTCGGGACAGCTTATGGCTACACCTTC,TRBJ1-2,TRBD1,few,TRBV6-6
CASSQQGRDEQYF,TGTGCCAGCAGTCAACAGGGGAGGGACGAGCAGTACTTC,TRBJ2-7,-,few,TRBV28
CASSLDQTGPPYEQYF,TGTGCCAGCAGCTTAGATCAAACCGGGCCCCCCTACGAGCAGTACTTC,TRBJ2-7,-,-,TRBV7-9
CSAAGTSGSNEQFF,TGCAGTGCTGCCGGGACTAGCGGGAGCAATGAGCAGTTCTTC,TRBJ2-1,TRBD2,many,TRBV20-1
CASSLAGTYGYTF,TGTGCCAGCAGCTTAGCGGGGACCTATGGCTACACCTTC,TRBJ1-2,-,-,TRBV7-9
CASSLWVDLNTEALF,TGTGCCAGCAGCTTGTGGGTAGATCTGAACACCGAAGCTCTCTTT,TRBJ1-1,-,once,TRBV11-2
CASSPHAGTGIGVWQETQYF,TGTGCCAGCAGCCCCCACGCCGGGACAGGGATTGGGGTATGGCAAGAGACCCAGTACTTC,TRBJ2-5,TRBD1,few,TRBV28
CSVEYSREAGSGANVLTF,TGCAGCGTTGAATACTCGCGGGAGGCAGGCTCTGGGGCCAACGTCCTGACTTTC,TRBJ2-6,TRBD2,-,TRBV29-1
CATSRGGAIPYNEQFF,TGTGCCACCAGCAGAGGGGGAGCAATCCCCTACAATGAGCAGTTCTTC,TRBJ2-1,-,few,TRBV15
CASSEIWEHSNQPQHF,TGTGCCAGCAGTGAAATATGGGAACATAGCAATCAGCCCCAGCATTTT,TRBJ1-5,-,few,TRBV6-1
CASSYSTASGSTGANVLTF,TGTGCCAGCAGTTACTCGACGGCTAGCGGGAGTACTGGGGCCAACGTCCTGACTTTC,TRBJ2-6,TRBD2,-,TRBV6-2/TRBV6-3
CASSETLATSGVTDTQYF,TGTGCCAGCAGTGAGACCTTGGCGACTAGCGGGGTGACAGATACGCAGTATTTT,TRBJ2-3,TRBD2,-,TRBV6-1
CAISESLRDPGELFF,TGTGCCATCAGTGAGTCGTTGAGGGACCCCGGGGAGCTGTTTTTT,TRBJ2-2,-,-,TRBV10-3
CASSLGLAGPTDTQYF,TGTGCCAGCAGCTTGGGACTCGCGGGACCCACAGATACGCAGTATTTT,TRBJ2-3,-,few,TRBV7-2
CSARETGTALTGELFF,TGCAGTGCTAGAGAAACCGGGACTGCACTCACCGGGGAGCTGTTTTTT,TRBJ2-2,-,many,TRBV20-1
CASSQAGTSVTDTQYF,TGTGCCAGCAGCCAGGCCGGGACTAGCGTGACAGATACGCAGTATTTT,TRBJ2-3,TRBD2,few,TRBV5-6
CSARVPDRVSEQYF,TGCAGTGCTAGAGTCCCTGACAGGGTCTCCGAGCAGTACTTC,TRBJ2-7,TRBD1,few,TRBV20-1
CASSQVMNTEAFF,TGTGCCAGCAGTCAGGTCATGAACACTGAAGCTTTCTTT,TRBJ1-1,-,many,TRBV3-1
CASSLWGGQGASGYTF,TGTGCCAGCAGTTTATGGGGGGGACAGGGGGCGAGCGGCTACACCTTC,TRBJ1-2,TRBD1,few,TRBV28
CASSSTLTWDRELQTQYF,TGTGCCAGCAGTTCCACTCTCACCTGGGACCGGGAGTTGCAGACCCAGTACTTC,TRBJ2-5,-,few,TRBV28
CASSREGGELFF,TGTGCCAGCAGCCGGGAGGGCGGGGAGCTGTTTTTT,TRBJ2-2,TRBD2,few,TRBV6-5